The 31 T cell receptor beta chains below come from one sample, sequenced in a study of a mutant IDH1 vaccine in newly diagnosed glioma. TCRdb keeps only in-frame clones here, not all; method: immunoSEQ multiplex PCR. Of around 60,000 clones listed, less than 85% are singletons. As to time point: week 11, during vaccination. Each vaccine dose was 300 ug of mutant IDH1 20-mer peptide, with topical imiquimod. These receptors have no identified antigens. This specimen consisted of PBMCs, obtained from a glioma patient whose treatment included an IDH1 peptide vaccine. These TCRs come from a woman between 45 and 60 years old with glioma.

The J gene is TRBJ1-2, the V gene TRBV2; perhaps TRBD1 as D (6 bases). V was shortened by 7 bases and J by 6 bases, with 15 bases between the two germline ends. This CDR3 spans 13 amino acids. From germline, CDR1 is SNHLY and CDR2 FYNNEI. The CDR3 nucleotides are TGTGCCAGCAAGGGAGGGGGAAACGATGGCTACACCTTC. This sequence encodes CASKGGGNDGYTF.

This clone was picked up a small number of times. V usage is TRBV29-1 and J usage is TRBJ1-4; TRBD1 might be the D (5 bases). V lost 6 bases to trimming and J lost 4 bases, with 9 bases between them. Per the germline V gene, CDR1 is SQVTM and CDR2 is ANQGSEA. This CDR3 contains 12 residues. The CDR3 spells CSVEGNNEKLFF. The CDR3 DNA is TGCAGCGTCGAGGGGAATAATGAAAAACTGTTTTTT.

The chain combines TRBV9 with TRBJ2-1; a possible D gene is TRBD1 (5 bases). The germline CDR1 and CDR2 sequences are SGDLS and YYNGEE. The CDR3 loop spans 18 amino acids. Trimming stripped 0 bases from V and 2 bases from J, with 18 bases between. CDR3 bases: TGTGCCAGCAGCGTAGGAGTGGCGACAGAGATAACCTACAATGAGCAGTTCTTC. It yields the protein CASSVGVATEITYNEQFF. The full variable domain, rest sourced from reference TRBV9 and TRBJ2-1, is DSGVTQTPKHLITATGQRVTLRCSPRSGDLSVYWYQQSLDQGLQFLIQYYNGEERAKGNILERFSAQQFPDLHSELNLSSLELGDSALYFCASSVGVATEITYNEQFFGPGTRLTVL.

The rearrangement uses TRBV5-1 and TRBJ2-1; the D is unclear. There are 15 residues in the CDR3. Germline CDR1 is SGHRS and CDR2 is YFSETQ. V shed 4 bases and J shed 2 bases, with 13 bases lying between them. DNA for the CDR3: TGCGCCAGCAGCGGTAGCACCTCCCCCTACAATGAGCAGTTCTTC. It codes for CASSGSTSPYNEQFF.

The chain employs TRBV7-9 and TRBJ2-5; D remains ambiguous. Germline CDR1 SEHNR, CDR2 FQNEAQ (reference sequence). The CDR3 has 15 residues. V lost 5 bases and J 6 bases, leaving 19 bases between the germline ends. The CDR3 loop is CASSRIEVGAKTQYF. The CDR3 DNA reads as TGTGCCAGCAGCCGGATCGAAGTGGGCGCAAAGACCCAGTACTTC.

V gene TRBV13 combines with J gene TRBJ1-1; D remains ambiguous. Germline loops: CDR1 PRHDT, CDR2 FYEKMQ (reference sequence). V was trimmed by 1 base and J by 1 base, leaving 16 bases between them. This CDR3 region has 17 residues. CDR3 in amino acids: CASSLAADGRRNTEAFF. The CDR3 coding sequence is TGTGCCAGCAGCTTAGCCGCGGACGGCCGGAGGAACACTGAAGCTTTCTTT.

This clone has a single count. This chain connects TRBV2 to TRBJ1-2; D remains ambiguous. The CDR3 covers 14 residues. The V and J ends lost 3 bases and 8 bases respectively, with 16 bases between them. Germline V gene data show CDR1 as SNHLY and CDR2 as FYNNEI. The CDR3 region is CASSEGGPLSGYTF. The CDR3 region has the DNA TGTGCCAGCAGTGAGGGCGGCCCTCTTTCCGGCTACACCTTC.

As for this clone: The sample carries other DNA sequences with the same CDR3. V gene TRBV2 combines with J gene TRBJ1-2; 8 nucleotides line up with TRBD1. V was clipped by 6 bases and J by 3 bases; unmatched bases: 3. The CDR3 extends over 13 amino acids. Germline values: CDR1 SNHLY, CDR2 FYNNEI. The CDR3 is CASREQGDYGYTF. DNA of the CDR3: TGTGCCAGCAGAGAACAGGGGGACTATGGCTACACCTTC.

This chain uses TRBV10-1 with TRBJ2-7; D gene unclear. This CDR3 contains 15 residues. Trimming took off 3 bases at V and 1 base at J, with 13 bases between the two ends. CDR1 and CDR2 from the germline V gene are WNHNN and SYGVQD (reference sequence). The CDR3 nucleotides read TGCGCCAGCAGTGACGAAAGGCAGGTGTCCTACGAGCAGTACTTC. It specifies CASSDERQVSYEQYF.

The sample holds one count of this clone. The V and J genes are TRBV5-1 and TRBJ2-4; TRBD2 matches at 11 bases. J lost 4 bases, V lost 0 bases, and 6 bases had no gene match. The V gene's germline CDR1 is SGHRS and CDR2 YFSETQ. CDR3 size: 17 residues. For the CDR3, the DNA is TGCGCCAGCAGCTTGGGGAGTAGCGGGGGGGTTAAAAACATTCAGTACTTC. It is translated as CASSLGSSGGVKNIQYF.

This clone was recorded a few times. The rearrangement joins TRBV18 to TRBJ1-1, with a tentative D call TRBD1 (6 bases). The CDR3 is 14 amino acids. V lost 5 bases to trimming and J lost 7 bases, with 17 bases between them. Germline CDR1 KGHSH, CDR2 LQKENI. CDR3 residues: CASSSQGRSDEAFF. CDR3 bases: TGTGCCAGCTCATCGCAGGGGAGGAGCGATGAAGCTTTCTTT.

The chain joins TRBV2 to TRBJ2-7, with D tentatively TRBD1 (5 bases). The germline V gene encodes CDR1 SNHLY and CDR2 FYNNEI. The CDR3 is made up of 13 amino acids. The ends were cut back, 4 bases at V and 3 bases at J, with 10 bases in the middle. This CDR3 is CASSVDRSYEQYF. CDR3 nucleotide sequence: TGTGCCAGCAGTGTTGACAGAAGCTACGAGCAGTACTTC.

The rearrangement joins TRBV7-9 to TRBJ1-2; 11 bases match TRBD1. The V gene end was trimmed by 5 bases and the J gene end by 4 bases; junction bases not matched to a gene: 3. In germline, CDR1 is SEHNR, CDR2 FQNEAQ (reference sequence). The CDR3 length is 14 residues. The CDR3 sequence is CASSRDRGSYGYTF. DNA of the CDR3: TGTGCCAGCAGCCGGGACAGGGGGAGCTATGGCTACACCTTC.

This chain uses TRBV9 with TRBJ2-5; 11 nucleotides agree with TRBD2. The CDR3 contains 15 residues. Trimming removed 3 bases from V and 4 bases from J; junction bases left unmatched: 5. Germline V lookup: CDR1 SGDLS, CDR2 YYNGEE. CDR3: CASSGSGGARETQYF. The CDR3 coding sequence is TGTGCCAGCAGCGGTAGCGGGGGGGCGCGAGAGACCCAGTACTTC. The full variable domain, in which reference TRBV9 and TRBJ2-5 provide the parts outside the CDR3, is DSGVTQTPKHLITATGQRVTLRCSPRSGDLSVYWYQQSLDQGLQFLIQYYNGEERAKGNILERFSAQQFPDLHSELNLSSLELGDSALYFCASSGSGGARETQYFGPGTRLLVL.

This chain links TRBV7-2 with TRBJ1-1, with D hard to call. V was clipped by 6 bases and J by 7 bases, with 18 bases between them. CDR1 is SGHTA, CDR2 FQGNSA, per germline. The CDR3 runs to 14 residues. The CDR3 DNA reads as TGTGCCAGCAGTCTAAACGATGGAGTACTTGAAGCTTTCTTT. Protein: CASSLNDGVLEAFF.

This rearrangement joins TRBV25-1 to TRBJ1-2; D is unresolved. CDR1 and CDR2 from the germline V gene are MGHDK and SYGVNS. With 3 bases removed from V and 2 bases from J, the gap between germline ends came to 7 bases. This CDR3 comprises 13 residues. This CDR3 reads CASSDVGNYGYTF. The CDR3 DNA reads TGTGCCAGCAGTGACGTAGGGAACTATGGCTACACCTTC.

This clone was found a few times. The CDR3 DNA reads as TGTGCCAGCTCACCTTTAGCGGGGGCGGGCGAGCAGTACTTC. This codes for CASSPLAGAGEQYF. This chain connects TRBV18 to TRBJ2-7, with 9 bases that match TRBD2. The germline gives CDR1 KGHSH, CDR2 LQKENI. This CDR3 is 14 amino acids long. The V gene end was trimmed by 3 bases and the J gene end by 6 bases; junction bases not matched to a gene: 6.

This chain links TRBV19 with TRBJ2-7, with 7 bases identical to TRBD1. Germline V lookup: CDR1 LNHDA, CDR2 SQIVND (reference sequence). The CDR3 contains 15 residues. V shed 5 bases, J shed 1 base, and the junction held 8 bases outside the gene matches. Here the CDR3 DNA reads TGTGCCAGTAGTGCAACCGGGACAGTTTCCTACGAGCAGTACTTC. This sequence encodes CASSATGTVSYEQYF. The full variable domain, completed using reference TRBV19 and TRBJ2-7, is DGGITQSPKYLFRKEGQNVTLSCEQNLNHDAMYWYRQDPGQGLRLIYYSQIVNDFQKGDIAEGYSVSREKKESFPLTVTSAQKNPTAFYLCASSATGTVSYEQYFGPGTRLTVT.

The gene calls are TRBV2 and TRBJ2-3; D unclear. Deletions cut 3 bases from V and 0 bases from J, with 7 bases between. Germline lookup yields CDR1 SNHLY and CDR2 FYNNEI. The CDR3 is 14 residues long. The CDR3 spells CASSDDTSTDTQYF. CDR3 nucleotides: TGTGCCAGCAGTGATGACACTAGCACAGATACGCAGTATTTT.

The chain recombines TRBV5-1 with TRBJ1-2; TRBD1 matches at 9 bases. V lost 7 bases, J lost 2 bases, and 6 bases stayed unmatched. The germline V gene encodes CDR1 SGHRS and CDR2 YFSETQ. This CDR3 comprises 14 residues. The chain's CDR3 is CASAGQGLNYGYTF. DNA for the CDR3: TGCGCCAGCGCAGGACAGGGGTTAAACTATGGCTACACCTTC.

The chain has TRBV5-4 and TRBJ2-7; 12 positions match TRBD1. With 4 bases clipped from V and 5 bases from J, the junction kept 4 bases outside the gene matches. This CDR3 contains 14 residues. CDR1 and CDR2 from the germline V gene are SGHNT and YYREEE (reference sequence). In DNA, the CDR3 is TGTGCCAGCAGCCCGGGACAGGGGGCAGACGAGCAGTACTTC. This codes for CASSPGQGADEQYF.

The chain uses TRBV27 and TRBJ1-4, with 8 positions matching TRBD1. J lost 8 bases, V lost 1 base, and 9 bases had no gene match. There are 16 residues in the CDR3. Germline V lookup: CDR1 MNHEY, CDR2 SMNVEV (reference sequence). In nucleotides, the CDR3 is TGTGCCAGCAGTTTATGGGCAGGGGGCGCACGGGAAAAACTGTTTTTT. Its protein product is CASSLWAGGAREKLFF.

V usage is TRBV2 and J usage is TRBJ2-3; 7 bases fit TRBD1. Germline-derived CDR1 and CDR2 are SNHLY and FYNNEI. V shed 2 bases, J shed 2 bases, and the junction held 7 bases outside the gene matches. The CDR3 loop spans 16 amino acids. The CDR3 DNA sequence: TGTGCCAGCAGTGAACGGGCCAGGGGGATCACAGATACGCAGTATTTT. Translated, it gives CASSERARGITDTQYF.

Points on this clone: One end of the junction is discordant with germline, which a read error may explain. The chain links TRBV6-5 to TRBJ1-3; no firm D call. Per the germline V gene, CDR1 is MNHEY and CDR2 is SVGAGI. The CDR3 contains 12 residues. The CDR3 region is CASSNSGNTIYF. The CDR3 DNA sequence: TGTGCCAGCAGTAACTCTGGAAACACCATATATTTT.

This sequence joins TRBV27 and TRBJ1-1; 7 positions agree with TRBD1. From germline, CDR1 is MNHEY and CDR2 SMNVEV (reference sequence). Trimming cost V 0 bases and J 2 bases; bases outside gene matches: 6. This CDR3 region has 16 residues. The CDR3 DNA is TGTGCCAGCAGTTTATCGGGACAGACACTCAACACTGAAGCTTTCTTT. Its protein is CASSLSGQTLNTEAFF.

This clone was counted only a few times. The CDR3 loop is CASSESLFSEQFF. CDR3 coding DNA: TGCGCCAGCAGTGAGAGTCTGTTCAGCGAGCAGTTCTTC. The J gene is TRBJ2-1, the V gene TRBV10-1; D is ambiguous. The length of the CDR3 is 13 residues. Germline CDR1 reads WNHNN; CDR2 reads SYGVQD (reference sequence). The V gene lost 2 bases and the J gene lost 10 bases, with 12 bases spanning the gap.

This clone has just a few counts. The chain couples TRBV6-1 to TRBJ1-1, with no clear D. Trimming shortened V by 2 bases and J by 1 base, and 8 bases separated the two germline ends. The CDR3 spans 14 residues. In germline, CDR1 is MNHNS, CDR2 SASEGT. This CDR3 reads CASSEYGRNTEAFF. The CDR3 DNA follows: TGTGCCAGCAGTGAATACGGAAGGAACACTGAAGCTTTCTTT.

This clone was observed a single time. J is TRBJ2-2 and V is TRBV30; tentative D call: TRBD1 (5 bases). The CDR3 contains 14 residues. V was clipped by 0 bases and J by 9 bases, with 14 bases between them. CDR1 and CDR2 (germline): GTSNPN, SVGIG (reference sequence). DNA of the CDR3: TGTGCCTGGAGTGTAACCAGGGAACTCCGGGAGCTGTTTTTT. This encodes CAWSVTRELRELFF.

The CDR3 region has the DNA TGTGCCAGTAGTACCCGACAGGCAGATACGCAGTATTTT. Its translation: CASSTRQADTQYF. The gene calls are TRBV19 and TRBJ2-3, with D possibly matching TRBD1 (6 bases). Germline assignment: CDR1 LNHDA and CDR2 SQIVND (reference sequence). The V and J ends lost 4 bases and 4 bases respectively, with 9 bases between them. The CDR3 is 13 amino acids.

This chain links TRBV9 with TRBJ1-5; the match to TRBD1 covers 7 bases. Germline CDR1 is SGDLS and CDR2 is YYNGEE. V dropped 4 bases and J dropped 6; count of bases not matched to a gene: 10. The CDR3 is 15 amino acids. The CDR3 protein is CASSPTGDPGQPQHF. The CDR3 bases are TGTGCCAGCAGCCCTACAGGGGATCCGGGTCAGCCCCAGCATTTT. The full variable domain, completed using reference TRBV9 and TRBJ1-5, is DSGVTQTPKHLITATGQRVTLRCSPRSGDLSVYWYQQSLDQGLQFLIQYYNGEERAKGNILERFSAQQFPDLHSELNLSSLELGDSALYFCASSPTGDPGQPQHFGDGTRLSIL.

The chain recombines TRBV7-2 with TRBJ1-6; TRBD1 might be the D (5 bases). The CDR3 loop spans 17 amino acids. Germline V gives CDR1 SGHTA, CDR2 FQGNSA. V was shortened by 5 bases and J by 9 bases, with 23 bases between the two germline ends. The CDR3 protein is CASSPSTLTVGLSPLHF. DNA of the CDR3: TGTGCCAGCAGCCCGAGTACCTTGACAGTCGGACTTTCACCCCTCCACTTT.